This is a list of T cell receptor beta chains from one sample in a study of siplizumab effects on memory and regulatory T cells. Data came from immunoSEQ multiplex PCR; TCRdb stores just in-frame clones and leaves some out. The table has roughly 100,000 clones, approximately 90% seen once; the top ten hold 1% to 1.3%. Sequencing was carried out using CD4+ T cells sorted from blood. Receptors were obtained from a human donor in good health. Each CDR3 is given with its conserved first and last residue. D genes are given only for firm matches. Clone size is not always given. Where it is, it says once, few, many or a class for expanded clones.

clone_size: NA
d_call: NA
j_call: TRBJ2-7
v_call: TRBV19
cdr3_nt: TGTGCCAGTAGTAGGACAGACTACGAGCAGTACTTC
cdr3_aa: CASSRTDYEQYF

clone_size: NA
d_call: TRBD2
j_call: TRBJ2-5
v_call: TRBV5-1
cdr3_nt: TGCGCCAGCAGCCTTACTAGCGGTCAAGAGACCCAGTACTTC
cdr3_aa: CASSLTSGQETQYF

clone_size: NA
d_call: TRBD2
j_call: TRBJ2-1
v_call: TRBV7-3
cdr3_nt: TGTGCCAGCAGCTCTAGCGGGGGCTCCTACAATGAGCAGTTCTTC
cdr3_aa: CASSSSGGSYNEQFF

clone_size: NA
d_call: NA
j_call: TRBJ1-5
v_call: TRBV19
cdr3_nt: TGTGCCAGTAGTATCCAACGGGCCCTGCGGGAGAAGGCCCAGCATTTT
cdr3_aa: CASSIQRALREKAQHF

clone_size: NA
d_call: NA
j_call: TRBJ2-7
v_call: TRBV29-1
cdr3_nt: TGCAGCGTTGATGGACCTGGAAGCTCAAACGAGCAGTACTTC
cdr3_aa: CSVDGPGSSNEQYF

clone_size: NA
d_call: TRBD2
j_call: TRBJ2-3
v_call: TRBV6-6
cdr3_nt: TGTGCCAGCAGCCCGAGGACTAGCGGGAGGGGAGATACGCAGTATTTT
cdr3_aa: CASSPRTSGRGDTQYF

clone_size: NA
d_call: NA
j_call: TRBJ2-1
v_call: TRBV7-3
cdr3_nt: TGTGCCAGCAGCCCACTTAATACCAATGAGCAGTTCTTC
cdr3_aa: CASSPLNTNEQFF

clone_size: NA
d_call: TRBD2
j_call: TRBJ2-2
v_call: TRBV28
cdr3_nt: TGTGCCAGCAGTTTACTTAGCGGGTCCGGTTCCGGGGAGCTGTTTTTT
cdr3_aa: CASSLLSGSGSGELFF

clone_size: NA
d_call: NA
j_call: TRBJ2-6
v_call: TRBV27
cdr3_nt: TGTGCCAGCAGATACATTGGGGGCGCGGGGGCCAACGTCCTGACTTTC
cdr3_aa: CASRYIGGAGANVLTF

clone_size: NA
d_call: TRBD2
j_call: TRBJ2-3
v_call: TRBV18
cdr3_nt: TGTGCCAGCTCCGTGTTAGCGGGAGCAGATACGCAGTATTTT
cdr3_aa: CASSVLAGADTQYF

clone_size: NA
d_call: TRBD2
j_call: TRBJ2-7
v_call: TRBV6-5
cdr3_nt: TGTGCCAGCAGTTACGGGTTGGCTAGCGGGAGGTACGAGCAGTACTTC
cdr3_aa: CASSYGLASGRYEQYF

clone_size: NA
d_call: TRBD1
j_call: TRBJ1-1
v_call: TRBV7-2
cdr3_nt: TGTGCCAGCAGCCCCCGGACAGGAAAAGCTTTCTTT
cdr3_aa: CASSPRTGKAFF

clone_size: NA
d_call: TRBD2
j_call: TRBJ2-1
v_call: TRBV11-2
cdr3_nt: TGTGCCAGCAGGACCCCCGGGACTAGAAACACTGAGCAGTTCTTC
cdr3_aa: CASRTPGTRNTEQFF

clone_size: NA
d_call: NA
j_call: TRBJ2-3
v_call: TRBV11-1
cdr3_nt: TGTGCCAGCAGCCGGCTCCGGCGCACAGATACGCAGTATTTT
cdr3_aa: CASSRLRRTDTQYF

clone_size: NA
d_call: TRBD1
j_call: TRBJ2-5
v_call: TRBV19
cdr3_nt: TGTGCCAGTAGATCCCGGGGGACAGGAATGGCAGAGACCCAGTACTTC
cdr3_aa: CASRSRGTGMAETQYF

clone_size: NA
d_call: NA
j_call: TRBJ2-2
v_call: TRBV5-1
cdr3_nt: TGCGCCAGCAGCTATGAGGGGAGAGACACCGGGGAGCTGTTTTTT
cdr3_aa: CASSYEGRDTGELFF

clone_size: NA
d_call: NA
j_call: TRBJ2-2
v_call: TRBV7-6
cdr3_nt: TGTGCCAGCAGCCCCAACACGAACACCGGGGAGCTGTTTTTT
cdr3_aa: CASSPNTNTGELFF

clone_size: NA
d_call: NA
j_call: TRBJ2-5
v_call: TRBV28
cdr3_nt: TGTGCCAGCAGAGTTGTGGGGTTGGACTACCGACAAGAGACCCAGTACTTC
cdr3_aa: CASRVVGLDYRQETQYF

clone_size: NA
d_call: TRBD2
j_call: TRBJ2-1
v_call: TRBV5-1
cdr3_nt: TGCGCCAGCAGCTTGGAAGGCGGGAGCTCCTACAATGAGCAGTTCTTC
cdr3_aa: CASSLEGGSSYNEQFF

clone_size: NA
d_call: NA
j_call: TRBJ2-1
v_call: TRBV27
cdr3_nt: TGTGCCAGCAGGGCCGGGCCCCAGACCTACAATGAGCAGTTCTTC
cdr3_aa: CASRAGPQTYNEQFF

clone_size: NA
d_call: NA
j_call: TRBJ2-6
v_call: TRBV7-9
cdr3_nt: TGTGCCAGCAGCTTAAGTCTGGGGTCTGGGGCCAACGTCCTGACTTTC
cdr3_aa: CASSLSLGSGANVLTF

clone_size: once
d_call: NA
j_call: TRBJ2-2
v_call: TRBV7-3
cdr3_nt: TGTGCCAGCAGCTCCCAGGCAGGGAACACCGGGGAGCTGTTTTTT
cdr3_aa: CASSSQAGNTGELFF

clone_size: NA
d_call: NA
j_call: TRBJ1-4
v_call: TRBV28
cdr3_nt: TGTGCCAGCAGCAGGGGTGGTGAAAAACTGTTTTTT
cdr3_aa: CASSRGGEKLFF

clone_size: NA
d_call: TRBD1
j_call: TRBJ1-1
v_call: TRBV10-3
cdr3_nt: TGTGCCATCAGCGTGGGGACAGACACTGAAGCTTTCTTT
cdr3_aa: CAISVGTDTEAFF

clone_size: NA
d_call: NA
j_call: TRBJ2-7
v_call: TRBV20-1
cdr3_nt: TGCAGTGCTAGTTTGGACGAGCAGTACTTC
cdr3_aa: CSASLDEQYF

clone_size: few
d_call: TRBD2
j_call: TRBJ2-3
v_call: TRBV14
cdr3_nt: TGTGCCAGCAGCCAACGCCCCTCCGGGACTAGCTTCACGGATACGCAGTATTTT
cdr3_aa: CASSQRPSGTSFTDTQYF

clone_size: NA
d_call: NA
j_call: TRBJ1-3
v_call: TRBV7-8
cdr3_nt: TGTGCCAGCAGCTTATACAGGGTTTCTTCTGGGCTCTCTGGAAACACCATATATTTT
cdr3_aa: CASSLYRVSSGLSGNTIYF

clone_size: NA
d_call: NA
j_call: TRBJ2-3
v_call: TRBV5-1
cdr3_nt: TGCGCCAGCAGCGGGGACGGTGGCACAGATACGCAGTATTTT
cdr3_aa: CASSGDGGTDTQYF

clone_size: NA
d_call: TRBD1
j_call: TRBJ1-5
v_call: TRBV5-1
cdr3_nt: TGCGCCAGCAGCTTGACGACAGGGGATCAGCCCCAGCATTTT
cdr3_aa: CASSLTTGDQPQHF

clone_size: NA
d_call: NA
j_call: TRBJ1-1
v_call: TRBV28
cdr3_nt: TGTGCCAGCAGTTTATGGGGGTGGGAGTTACGGGAAAAGAACACTGAAGCTTTCTTT
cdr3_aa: CASSLWGWELREKNTEAFF

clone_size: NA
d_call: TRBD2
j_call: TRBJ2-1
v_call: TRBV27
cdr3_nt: TGTGCCAGCACCCTCCAAACTAGCGTATCCTACAATGAGCAGTTCTTC
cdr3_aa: CASTLQTSVSYNEQFF

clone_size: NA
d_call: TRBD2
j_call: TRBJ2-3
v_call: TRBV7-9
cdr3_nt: TGTGCCAGCAGCCGATCAGTAGGGGCTAGCGGAGCTAGCACAGATACGCAGTATTTT
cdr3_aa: CASSRSVGASGASTDTQYF

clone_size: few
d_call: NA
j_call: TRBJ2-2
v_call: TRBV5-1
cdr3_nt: TGCGCCAGCAGAGTAGTACTGAACACCGGGGAGCTGTTTTTT
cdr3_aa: CASRVVLNTGELFF

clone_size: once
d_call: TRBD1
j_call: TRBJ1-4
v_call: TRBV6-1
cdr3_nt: TGTGCCAGCAGTACCGGGACAGGGACTGAAAAACTGTTTTTT
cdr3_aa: CASSTGTGTEKLFF

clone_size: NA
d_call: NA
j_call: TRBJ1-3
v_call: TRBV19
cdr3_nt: TGTGCCAGTAAGGCCTCTGGAAACACCATATATTTT
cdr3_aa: CASKASGNTIYF

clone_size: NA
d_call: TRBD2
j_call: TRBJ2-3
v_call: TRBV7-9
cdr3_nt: TGTGCCAGCAGCTTAGGTTCCGGAGGACTAGCGGGAGCAGATACGCAGTATTTT
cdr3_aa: CASSLGSGGLAGADTQYF

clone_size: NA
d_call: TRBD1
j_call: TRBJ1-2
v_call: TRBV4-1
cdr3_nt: TGCGCCAGCAGCCAAGTTCAGAGACAGGGGGCCAAGTATGGCTACACCTTC
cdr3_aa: CASSQVQRQGAKYGYTF

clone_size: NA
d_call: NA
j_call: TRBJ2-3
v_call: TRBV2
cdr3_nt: TGTGCCAGCAGTGAGGACGGGGGCACAGATACGCAGTATTTT
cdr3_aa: CASSEDGGTDTQYF

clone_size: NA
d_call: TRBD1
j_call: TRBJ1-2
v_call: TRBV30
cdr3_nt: TGTGCCTGGAGTGTACGGGGCAGGGGACAGCATGGCTACACCTTC
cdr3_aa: CAWSVRGRGQHGYTF

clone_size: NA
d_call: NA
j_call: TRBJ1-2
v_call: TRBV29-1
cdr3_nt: TGCAGCGTTGAAGGGGTGGGCGGCTACACCTTC
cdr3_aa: CSVEGVGGYTF

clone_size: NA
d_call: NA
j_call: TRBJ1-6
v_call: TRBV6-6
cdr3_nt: TGTGCCAGCAGCCGACAGGCTCACAATTCACCCCTCCACTTT
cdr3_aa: CASSRQAHNSPLHF